A single sample is the source of the 21 T cell receptor beta chains below, sequenced in a study of CD8 T cells in Susac syndrome. Random-hexamer reverse transcription was applied to about 0.45 to 1 ug RNA. TCRdb redid the calling of the immunoSEQ multiplex PCR reads with MiXCR, one entry per CDR3 protein. The table shows some 300,000 distinct CDR3 sequences, with 75% to 85% occurring only once. The material sequenced was CD8+ T cells from PBMCs. The source of these receptors is a human donor with multiple sclerosis.

This rearrangement joins TRBV4-3 to TRBJ1-1; possible D gene TRBD1, 5 bases. Trimming cost V 0 bases and J 6 bases, with 11 bases left between them. This CDR3 spans 14 amino acids. Germline-derived CDR1 and CDR2 are LGHNA and YSLEER. CDR3 DNA: TGCGCCAGCAGCCAAGATCGAGGGGTGCCTGAAGCTTTCTTT. Translation: CASSQDRGVPEAFF.

In this sample, this clonotype turned up a few times. The chain joins TRBV7-6 to TRBJ2-7; weak D call: TRBD1 (5 bases). Trimming stripped 0 bases from V and 0 bases from J, with 12 bases between. Per the germline V gene, CDR1 is SGHVS and CDR2 is FNYEAQ. The CDR3 length is 16 residues. The CDR3 loop is CASSLADSPSSYEQYF. Here the CDR3 DNA reads TGTGCCAGCAGCTTAGCCGACAGCCCTTCCTCCTACGAGCAGTACTTC. The whole variable domain, filled in from reference TRBV7-6 and TRBJ2-7, reads GAGVSQSPRYKVTKRGQDVALRCDPISGHVSLYWYRQALGQGPEFLTYFNYEAQQDKSGLPNDRFSAERPEGSISTLTIQRTEQRDSAMYRCASSLADSPSSYEQYFGPGTRLTVT.

Here the CDR3 DNA reads TGCAGTGCTAGGGGGTGGACATGGTCGCGCACAGATACGCAGTATTTT. Translation gives CSARGWTWSRTDTQYF. The chain uses TRBV20-1 and TRBJ2-3; perhaps TRBD1 as D (5 bases). This CDR3 has 16 amino acids. From germline, CDR1 is DFQATT and CDR2 SNEGSKA (reference sequence). V shed 3 bases and J shed 1 base, with 17 bases lying between them.

The chain uses TRBV21-1 and TRBJ2-3; the D call of TRBD2 is as the table states it, not checked on the DNA. TRBV21-1 is flagged as a pseudogene. CDR3 length: 18 amino acids. The CDR3 reads CASSKAGTSGVRTDTQYF. Written as DNA, the CDR3 is TGTGCCAGCAGCAAAGCAGGGACTAGCGGGGTTCGCACAGATACGCAGTATTTT.

A few counts support this clonotype. The V call is TRBV6-2 or TRBV6-3, the J call TRBJ1-1; D remains unclear. This CDR3 comprises 13 residues. The germline gives CDR1 MNHEY, CDR2 SVGEGT. Trimming took 0 bases from V and 7 from J, leaving 9 bases between them. Written as DNA, the CDR3 is TGTGCCAGCAGTTACTCGGGCGGGTTTGAAGCTTTCTTT. The encoded protein is CASSYSGGFEAFF.

V and J are TRBV2 and TRBJ1-5; unclear D gene. The germline V and J ends were trimmed by 4 bases and 0 bases, with 10 bases remaining between them. The CDR3 consists of 15 residues. Per the germline V gene, CDR1 is SNHLY and CDR2 is FYNNEI. The CDR3 bases are TGTGCCAGCAGTGGACGGCTCTATAGCAATCAGCCCCAGCATTTT. Encoded protein: CASSGRLYSNQPQHF.

The chain combines TRBV15 with TRBJ2-7; D might be TRBD1 (5 bases). Germline V gene data show CDR1 as LNHNV and CDR2 as YYDKDF (reference sequence). Trimming left V 3 bases short and J 1 base short, with 10 bases between. The CDR3 has 14 amino acids. The CDR3 DNA follows: TGTGCCACCAGCAGCAGGGTAAAATCCTACGAGCAGTACTTC. Translating gives CATSSRVKSYEQYF.

The chain carries TRBV7-9 and TRBJ2-1, with D tentatively TRBD1 or TRBD2 (6 bases each). The V and J ends lost 6 bases and 7 bases respectively, with 22 bases between them. This CDR3 comprises 16 residues. Looked up from germline, CDR1 is SEHNR and CDR2 is FQNEAQ (reference sequence). DNA for the CDR3: TGTGCCAGCAGAGGGCGGGAAGGGGACACCTTAAATGAGCAGTTCTTC. This encodes CASRGREGDTLNEQFF.

The chain couples TRBV7-9 to TRBJ2-2; 10 nucleotides line up with TRBD1. V gave up 5 bases and J gave up 6 bases; unmatched junction bases: 9. The germline gives CDR1 SEHNR, CDR2 FQNEAQ (reference sequence). The CDR3 has 16 residues. The CDR3 DNA is TGTGCCAGCAGCCCCCGACAGGGGGCGATCGCCGGGGAGCTGTTTTTT. This gives the protein CASSPRQGAIAGELFF.

The chain carries TRBV6-5 and TRBJ2-7, with 7 bases identical to TRBD2. This CDR3 comprises 15 residues. Trimming removed 6 bases from V and 1 base from J; junction bases left unmatched: 9. Germline CDR1 MNHEY, CDR2 SVGAGI. For the CDR3, the DNA is TGTGCCAGCAGGACGGGGCTAGCGGCGTCCTACGAGCAGTACTTC. Protein product: CASRTGLAASYEQYF.

V usage is TRBV4-3 and J usage is TRBJ2-1, with TRBD2 identical over 9 bases. The CDR3 has 16 amino acids. V lost 0 bases, J lost 10 bases, and 10 bases stayed unmatched. The V gene's germline CDR1 is LGHNA and CDR2 YSLEER. CDR3 nucleotides: TGCGCCAGCAGCCAAGATGGGCTAGCGGGATTCAGGGAGCAGTTCTTC. Residues: CASSQDGLAGFREQFF.

This clonotype was seen more than once but under ten times. The genes are TRBV2 and TRBJ2-3, with D possibly being TRBD2 (6 bases). The V end lost 9 bases, the J end lost 6 bases, and 16 bases lay between the germline ends. The V gene's germline CDR1 is SNHLY and CDR2 FYNNEI. This CDR3 has 13 residues. The CDR3 region is CASGDLGSDTQYF. In DNA form, the CDR3 reads TGTGCCAGTGGGGACTTGGGTTCGGATACGCAGTATTTT. Based on the CDR3 plus reference TRBV2 and TRBJ2-3, the full variable domain is EPEVTQTPSHQVTQMGQEVILRCVPISNHLYFYWYRQILGQKVEFLVSFYNNEISEKSEIFDDQFSVERPDGSNFTLKIRSTKLEDSAMYFCASGDLGSDTQYFGPGTRLTVL.

This rearrangement joins TRBV5-6 to TRBJ2-2; 7 bases line up with TRBD1. The CDR3 has 19 residues. Germline V gene data show CDR1 as SGHDT and CDR2 as YYEEEE. Trimming at V came to 7 bases and at J to 2 bases, leaving 20 bases not matched to a gene. CDR3: CASCELPDRDLKNTGELFF. CDR3 bases: TGTGCCAGCTGCGAGCTCCCCGACAGGGATCTCAAAAACACCGGGGAGCTGTTTTTT.

V usage is TRBV6-5 and J usage is TRBJ1-5, with D unresolved. CDR1 is MNHEY, CDR2 SVGAGI, per germline. V was shortened by 6 bases and J by 2 bases, with 14 bases between the two germline ends. This CDR3 is 15 amino acids long. For the CDR3, the DNA is TGTGCCAGCAGCGACCGAGATGGTGGCAATCAGCCCCAGCATTTT. It specifies CASSDRDGGNQPQHF.

V and J are TRBV6-5 and TRBJ2-7; 8 bases are a match to TRBD2. In germline, CDR1 is MNHEY, CDR2 SVGAGI. CDR3 length equals 16 residues. The trim removed 0 bases at V and 3 bases at J, leaving 7 bases unmatched. The CDR3 is CASSYSGGSGIYEQYF. CDR3 sequence (DNA): TGTGCCAGCAGTTACTCCGGGGGTAGCGGGATCTACGAGCAGTACTTC.

This clonotype was found once. The V and J genes are TRBV11-2 and TRBJ2-5, with TRBD2 matching over 11 bases. V shed 3 bases and J 5 bases; nucleotides not matched to a gene: 20. CDR3 length: 20 residues. Germline CDR1 is SGHAT and CDR2 is FQNNGV. CDR3 residues: CASSFSVSYVAGGPEETQYF. As DNA, the CDR3 is TGTGCCAGCAGCTTCTCGGTTTCCTATGTAGCGGGAGGGCCGGAGGAGACCCAGTACTTC. The full variable domain, completed using reference TRBV11-2 and TRBJ2-5, is EAGVAQSPRYKIIEKRQSVAFWCNPISGHATLYWYQQILGQGPKLLIQFQNNGVVDDSQLPKDRFSAERLKGVDSTLKIQPAKLEDSAVYLCASSFSVSYVAGGPEETQYFGPGTRLLVL.

A single count supports this clonotype. The chain links TRBV19 to TRBJ2-1; D gene ambiguous. The V end lost 2 bases, the J end lost 5 bases, and 10 bases lay between the germline ends. Germline-derived CDR1 and CDR2 are LNHDA and SQIVND (reference sequence). This CDR3 region has 14 residues. CDR3 sequence: CASSIRSADNEQFF. CDR3 nucleotides: TGTGCCAGTAGTATAAGGTCAGCCGACAATGAGCAGTTCTTC. The variable domain in full, with the rest retrieved from reference TRBV19 and TRBJ2-1, is DGGITQSPKYLFRKEGQNVTLSCEQNLNHDAMYWYRQDPGQGLRLIYYSQIVNDFQKGDIAEGYSVSREKKESFPLTVTSAQKNPTAFYLCASSIRSADNEQFFGPGTRLTVL.

The chain is built from TRBV27 and TRBJ1-1; D is unresolved. The CDR3 is made up of 14 amino acids. Germline CDR1 is MNHEY and CDR2 is SMNVEV (reference sequence). The V end was cut by 3 bases, the J end by 4 bases, with 12 bases between. DNA for the CDR3: TGTGCCAGCAGTTTGTCCGGGGATAGCACTGAAGCTTTCTTT. The encoded protein is CASSLSGDSTEAFF.

CDR3 protein: CASSQLQGTEAFF. In DNA, the CDR3 is TGCGCCAGCAGCCAACTCCAGGGGACTGAAGCTTTCTTT. The V gene is TRBV4-3, the J gene TRBJ1-1; a possible D gene is TRBD1 (6 bases). Germline CDR1 is LGHNA and CDR2 is YSLEER. V lost 2 bases and J lost 5, with 9 bases in between. The CDR3 is 13 residues long.

The chain has TRBV5-1 and TRBJ2-1; D unresolved. This CDR3 spans 15 amino acids. Trimming shortened V by 0 bases and J by 3 bases, and 10 bases separated the two germline ends. Germline CDR1 SGHRS, CDR2 YFSETQ. This CDR3 is CASSLETGYYNEQFF. As DNA, the CDR3 is TGCGCCAGCAGCTTGGAGACGGGCTACTACAATGAGCAGTTCTTC.

The gene calls are TRBV6-2 or TRBV6-3 and TRBJ2-4; D call uncertain. The germline gives CDR1 MNHEY, CDR2 SVGEGT. Trimming removed 4 bases from V and 0 bases from J, with 7 bases in between. The CDR3 length is 14 residues. The CDR3 DNA reads TGTGCCAGCAGTTCAGGTCTAGCCAAAAACATTCAGTACTTC. Translated: CASSSGLAKNIQYF.